This is a list of T cell receptor beta chains from one sample in a study of T cell responses to AZD1222 COVID-19 vaccine. Assay used: immunoSEQ multiplex PCR; TCRdb lists only in-frame clones, some missing. The sample holds more than 95,000 clones; around 89% are singletons and the top ten take roughly 7.1%. Sequenced here: peripheral blood, sampled 28 days after the second AZD1222 dose. The receptors were gathered from an adult who received the AZD1222 COVID-19 vaccine. Both conserved end residues are part of each CDR3. The order of the fields is V gene, J gene, D gene, clone size, CDR3 DNA, CDR3 protein. The D gene is left open where the match is weak. Part of the rows lack a size; the others show once, few, many or a class for expanded clones.

V: TRBV5-1; J: TRBJ1-5; D: NA; size: NA; DNA: TGCGCCAGCAGCAGTACAGGGTCCCAGCCCCAGCATTTT; CDR3: CASSSTGSQPQHF
V: TRBV11-3; J: TRBJ2-7; D: TRBD1; size: NA; DNA: TGTGCCAGCAGCACCAGCTTAAGGGGGCGTCAGTACGAGCAGTACTTC; CDR3: CASSTSLRGRQYEQYF
V: TRBV5-1; J: TRBJ1-1; D: NA; size: NA; DNA: TGCGCCAGCAGCCCCGGCCAAGCGGGTGAAGCTTTCTTT; CDR3: CASSPGQAGEAFF
V: TRBV24-1; J: TRBJ2-3; D: NA; size: NA; DNA: TGTGCCACCAGTGACACCACAACGGCAGATACGCAGTATTTT; CDR3: CATSDTTTADTQYF
V: TRBV5-4; J: TRBJ2-3; D: TRBD2; size: once; DNA: TGTGCCAGCAGCTTGAGGTTTCTAGCGGGGGGAGGCACAGATACGCAGTATTTT; CDR3: CASSLRFLAGGGTDTQYF
V: TRBV11-3; J: TRBJ1-2; D: TRBD1; size: NA; DNA: TGTGCCAGCAGCTGGGACAGGCCGTCCTCCTTC; CDR3: CASSWDRPSSF
V: TRBV11-3; J: TRBJ1-1; D: NA; size: NA; DNA: TGTGCCAGCAGCTTAAGTGATTCGAGTTACAGGGCCAGTGAAGCTTTCTTT; CDR3: CASSLSDSSYRASEAFF
V: TRBV24-1; J: TRBJ2-5; D: NA; size: NA; DNA: TGTGCCACCAGTGGTGACAACCAAGAGACCCAGTACTTC; CDR3: CATSGDNQETQYF
V: TRBV3-1/TRBV3-2; J: TRBJ2-7; D: NA; size: NA; DNA: TGTGCCAGCAGCACCATAGGTAATACGGGGGAGCAGTACTTC; CDR3: CASSTIGNTGEQYF
V: TRBV6-5; J: TRBJ2-5; D: NA; size: NA; DNA: TGTGCCAGCAGTTACTCTCCAGAGACCCAGTACTTC; CDR3: CASSYSPETQYF
V: TRBV7-2; J: TRBJ2-7; D: TRBD2; size: NA; DNA: TGTGCCAGCAGCTTAGGGACTAGCTTCTACGAGCAGTACTTC; CDR3: CASSLGTSFYEQYF
V: TRBV9; J: TRBJ1-1; D: TRBD1; size: NA; DNA: TGTGCCAGCAGCGGGCGACAGGGGGCTAACACTGAAGCTTTCTTT; CDR3: CASSGRQGANTEAFF
V: TRBV5-1; J: TRBJ1-3; D: NA; size: NA; DNA: TGCGCCAGCAGCTTGGGATGGGGGGATTATGGAAACACCATATATTTT; CDR3: CASSLGWGDYGNTIYF
V: TRBV4-1; J: TRBJ1-5; D: NA; size: few; DNA: TGCGCCAGCAGCCAAGTACAGATTAATAGCAATCAGCCCCAGCATTTT; CDR3: CASSQVQINSNQPQHF
V: TRBV11-1; J: TRBJ1-6; D: NA; size: few; DNA: TGTGCCAGCAGCGCGACAGGCTTTTTTCTTTCACCCCTCCACTTT; CDR3: CASSATGFFLSPLHF
V: TRBV9; J: TRBJ2-7; D: TRBD2; size: NA; DNA: TGTGCCAGCAGCCCACGGAGGGAGGGGTACTACGAGCAGTACTTC; CDR3: CASSPRREGYYEQYF
V: TRBV4-1; J: TRBJ1-5; D: NA; size: NA; DNA: TGCGCCAGCAGCACTGGATGGAGGGCCGCAAGTGGGCAATTAAATCAGCCCCAGCATTTT; CDR3: CASSTGWRAASGQLNQPQHF
V: TRBV5-8; J: TRBJ2-7; D: NA; size: NA; DNA: TGTGCCAGCAGCTTGGAACGCTACGAGCAGTACTTC; CDR3: CASSLERYEQYF
V: TRBV4-2; J: TRBJ1-2; D: TRBD1; size: NA; DNA: TGTGCCAGCAGCCGAGGGACAGGCTATGGCTACACCTTC; CDR3: CASSRGTGYGYTF
V: TRBV12-3/TRBV12-4; J: TRBJ1-1; D: NA; size: NA; DNA: TGTGCCAGCAGTACCTCCGGGCCTTCTGAAGCTTTCTTT; CDR3: CASSTSGPSEAFF
V: TRBV30; J: TRBJ2-5; D: TRBD2; size: NA; DNA: TGTGCCTGGGGGACCGGGACTAGCTCCCAAGAGACCCAGTACTTC; CDR3: CAWGTGTSSQETQYF
V: TRBV10-2; J: TRBJ2-7; D: NA; size: NA; DNA: TGCGCCAGCAGTTACAGCTCCTACGAGCAGTACTTC; CDR3: CASSYSSYEQYF
V: TRBV29-1; J: TRBJ1-2; D: TRBD1; size: NA; DNA: TGCAGCGTTAATAGACAGGGAGGTGGCTACACCTTC; CDR3: CSVNRQGGGYTF
V: TRBV4-3; J: TRBJ2-3; D: NA; size: NA; DNA: TGCGCCAGCAGCCAACCTAGCACAGATACGCAGTATTTT; CDR3: CASSQPSTDTQYF
V: TRBV29-1; J: TRBJ2-7; D: NA; size: NA; DNA: TGCAGCGTTGAAAAAACTTGGGGAAATGACGAGCAGTACTTC; CDR3: CSVEKTWGNDEQYF
V: TRBV9; J: TRBJ2-6; D: NA; size: NA; DNA: TGTGCCAGCAGCCCAGGTCTGGGACCGCGGGACGGGGCCAACGTCCTGACTTTC; CDR3: CASSPGLGPRDGANVLTF
V: TRBV4-2; J: TRBJ2-5; D: TRBD2; size: NA; DNA: TGTGCCAGCAGCCAAGATTACGCCCTAGCGGGGGCCCAAGAGACCCAGTACTTC; CDR3: CASSQDYALAGAQETQYF
V: TRBV2; J: TRBJ2-4; D: NA; size: NA; DNA: TGTGCCGGGGCAGAGGGTGGAAACATTCAGTACTTC; CDR3: CAGAEGGNIQYF
V: TRBV4-3; J: TRBJ2-7; D: NA; size: few; DNA: TGCGCCAGCCAACCGGGACTGGGCCCCTACGAGCAGTACTTC; CDR3: CASQPGLGPYEQYF
V: TRBV15; J: TRBJ2-7; D: NA; size: NA; DNA: TGTGCCACCAGCAGAGTTGGAGACGAGCAGTACTTC; CDR3: CATSRVGDEQYF
V: TRBV6-6; J: TRBJ2-5; D: TRBD2; size: NA; DNA: TGTGCCAGCACCCGGGAGGGCCGGGAGACCCAGTACTTC; CDR3: CASTREGRETQYF
V: TRBV30; J: TRBJ1-2; D: NA; size: NA; DNA: TGTGCCTGGAGCGGACATGGCCCTTCGGGGACCTTC; CDR3: CAWSGHGPSGTF
V: TRBV11-3; J: TRBJ2-5; D: NA; size: NA; DNA: TGTGCCAGCAGCTTAGGGGCGGGGACCCAGTACTTC; CDR3: CASSLGAGTQYF
V: TRBV12-5; J: TRBJ2-2; D: TRBD2; size: NA; DNA: TGTGCAACCGGGCTAGCGGGAGTCTGGGAGCTGTTTTTT; CDR3: CATGLAGVWELFF
V: TRBV10-3; J: TRBJ1-1; D: NA; size: NA; DNA: TGTGCCATCAGTGAGGTCTCAGCGAACACTGAAGCTTTCTTT; CDR3: CAISEVSANTEAFF